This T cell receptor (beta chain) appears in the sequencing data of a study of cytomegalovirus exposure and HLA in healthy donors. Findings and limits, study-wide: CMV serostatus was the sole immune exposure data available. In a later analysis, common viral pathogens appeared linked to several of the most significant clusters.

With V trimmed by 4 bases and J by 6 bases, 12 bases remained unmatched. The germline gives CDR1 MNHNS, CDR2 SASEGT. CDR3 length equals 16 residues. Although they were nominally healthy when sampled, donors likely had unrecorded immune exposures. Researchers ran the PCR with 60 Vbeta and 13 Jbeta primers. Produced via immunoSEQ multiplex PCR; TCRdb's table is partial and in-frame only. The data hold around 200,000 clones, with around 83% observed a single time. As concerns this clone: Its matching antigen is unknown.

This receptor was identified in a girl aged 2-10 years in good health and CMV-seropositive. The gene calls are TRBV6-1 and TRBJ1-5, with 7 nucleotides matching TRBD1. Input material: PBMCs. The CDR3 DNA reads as TGTGCCAGCAGTGTCCAACGACAGGGCGGAGGTCAGCCCCAGCATTTT. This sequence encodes CASSVQRQGGGQPQHF.